The 18 T cell receptor beta chains listed next were all sequenced from one sample in a study of cytomegalovirus exposure and HLA in healthy donors. PCR used 60 Vbeta primers and 13 Jbeta primers. Repertoires were generated with immunoSEQ multiplex PCR, while TCRdb's copy carries only in-frame clones and drops some. The sample carries about 160,000 clones, over 60% recorded once. Sample: PBMCs. These receptors all come from a woman in her 30s in good health and CMV-seronegative.

The J gene is TRBJ2-1, the V gene TRBV9; 8 nucleotides align to TRBD1. This CDR3 region has 15 residues. Germline V gene lookup returns CDR1 SGDLS and CDR2 YYNGEE. Trimming removed 3 bases from V and 9 bases from J; junction bases left unmatched: 11. The chain's CDR3 is CASSAETDRGLEQFF. The CDR3 DNA reads as TGTGCCAGCAGCGCCGAAACAGACAGGGGCCTTGAGCAGTTCTTC.

This clone was seen only a few times. The chain uses TRBV6-1 and TRBJ2-7, with D perhaps TRBD1 (6 bases). The CDR3 is 13 amino acids. Germline loops: CDR1 MNHNS, CDR2 SASEGT. Trimming took 6 bases from V and 2 from J, leaving 11 bases between them. The CDR3 DNA is TGTGCCAGCAGGTACGGACAGACCTACGAGCAGTACTTC. It encodes CASRYGQTYEQYF.

The chain is built from TRBV29-1 and TRBJ1-1, with TRBD1 matching over 9 bases. The CDR3 extends over 13 amino acids. Trimming at V came to 8 bases and at J to 0 bases, leaving 4 bases not matched to a gene. Germline loops: CDR1 SQVTM, CDR2 ANQGSEA. CDR3 region: CSPGQGLNTEAFF. The CDR3, as DNA: TGCAGCCCTGGACAGGGGCTGAACACTGAAGCTTTCTTT.

This rearrangement joins TRBV15 to TRBJ1-1, with D maybe TRBD1 (5 bases). The CDR3 contains 13 residues. The V end was cut by 0 bases, the J end by 6 bases, with 8 bases between. Germline V gene data show CDR1 as LNHNV and CDR2 as YYDKDF (reference sequence). CDR3 protein: CATSRDGAAEAFF. CDR3 nucleotides: TGTGCCACCAGCAGAGATGGGGCGGCTGAAGCTTTCTTT.

This clone was observed a single time. The rearrangement uses TRBV11-2 and TRBJ2-1; 12 positions agree with TRBD2. The V and J ends lost 8 bases and 6 bases, in that order; junction bases with no gene match: 8. Germline values: CDR1 SGHAT, CDR2 FQNNGV. This CDR3 spans 15 amino acids. The CDR3 sequence is CASREPGLAGNEQFF. The CDR3 DNA follows: TGTGCCAGCCGTGAACCGGGACTAGCGGGCAATGAGCAGTTCTTC.

The chain couples TRBV11-2 to TRBJ1-1; D ambiguous. From germline, CDR1 is SGHAT and CDR2 FQNNGV. V lost 6 bases, J lost 3 bases, and 11 bases lay in between. CDR3 length equals 13 residues. The CDR3 nucleotides read TGTGCCAGCAGAGCCGACACCTACACTGAAGCTTTCTTT. Translation gives CASRADTYTEAFF.

This clone was counted only a few times. The chain employs TRBV5-6 and TRBJ1-2; D is perhaps TRBD1 (5 bases). V lost 0 bases and J 1 base, leaving 13 bases between the germline ends. The CDR3 sequence is 16 residues long. Germline lookup yields CDR1 SGHDT and CDR2 YYEEEE. CDR3 residues: CASSLAAQADNYGYTF. The CDR3 DNA reads as TGTGCCAGCAGCTTGGCGGCACAGGCCGATAACTATGGCTACACCTTC.

The chain recombines TRBV30 with TRBJ2-2; D possibly corresponds to TRBD2 (5 bases). The CDR3 contains 14 residues. V lost 4 bases and J 3 bases, leaving 12 bases between the germline ends. Germline V gives CDR1 GTSNPN, CDR2 SVGIG (reference sequence). This CDR3 reads CAWNLGVDTGELFF. The CDR3 DNA reads as TGTGCCTGGAACCTGGGAGTGGACACCGGGGAGCTGTTTTTT. Based on the CDR3 plus reference TRBV30 and TRBJ2-2, the full variable domain is SQTIHQWPATLVQPVGSPLSLECTVEGTSNPNLYWYRQAAGRGLQLLFYSVGIGQISSEVPQNLSASRPQDRQFILSSKKLLLSDSGFYLCAWNLGVDTGELFFGEGSRLTVL.

In this sample, this clone turned up a few times. This rearrangement joins TRBV10-3 to TRBJ1-1; D is perhaps TRBD1 (6 bases). Germline V lookup: CDR1 ENHRY, CDR2 SYGVKD. Between the trimmed V and J ends, which lost 2 bases and 1 base, there was a span of 11 bases. The CDR3 extends over 15 amino acids. CDR3: CAISENPDRNTEAFF. CDR3 nucleotides: TGTGCCATCAGTGAGAACCCGGACAGGAACACTGAAGCTTTCTTT.

The rearrangement uses TRBV4-2 and TRBJ2-5; D is perhaps TRBD2 (5 bases). Germline V gene sequence: CDR1 LGHNA, CDR2 YNFKEQ. Deletions cut 1 base from V and 5 bases from J, with 14 bases between. The CDR3 runs 15 residues. CDR3 amino acids: CASSQGGLSGETQYF. CDR3 nucleotide sequence: TGTGCCAGCAGCCAAGGTGGACTGAGCGGTGAGACCCAGTACTTC.

The rearrangement links TRBV30 to TRBJ1-3; tentatively, D is TRBD1 (6 bases). Germline-derived CDR1 and CDR2 are GTSNPN and SVGIG (reference sequence). The CDR3 runs 14 residues. The V end was cut by 5 bases, the J end by 6 bases, with 17 bases between. CDR3 sequence (DNA): TGTGCCTGGGGCGTCCCGGGACAAGAAAACACCATATATTTT. Translating gives CAWGVPGQENTIYF.

This rearrangement joins TRBV4-2 to TRBJ2-5; D is undetermined. V lost 0 bases, J lost 9 bases, and 11 bases lay in between. The CDR3 contains 13 residues. Per the germline V gene, CDR1 is LGHNA and CDR2 is YNFKEQ. The CDR3 DNA is TGTGCCAGCAGCCAAGATGTCGGGTTCGCCCAGTACTTC. It specifies CASSQDVGFAQYF.

The genes are TRBV18 and TRBJ2-1; 11 bases are a match to TRBD2. V trimming: 5 bases; J trimming: 8 bases; junction bases outside the gene matches: 11. This CDR3 has 16 residues. Germline CDR1 KGHSH, CDR2 LQKENI. Here the CDR3 reads CASSTLAGVLIYEQFF. The CDR3 DNA reads as TGTGCCAGCTCAACACTAGCGGGAGTTCTGATATATGAGCAGTTCTTC.

The CDR3 DNA sequence: TGTGCCAGCAGCGCATCAGGGAAGGAGCAGTACTTC. Encoded protein: CASSASGKEQYF. This sequence joins TRBV9 and TRBJ2-7; maybe TRBD1 (5 bases). There are 12 residues in the CDR3. The V gene lost 3 bases and the J gene lost 7 bases, with 11 bases spanning the gap. Germline V gives CDR1 SGDLS, CDR2 YYNGEE.

The rearrangement uses TRBV27 and TRBJ2-3; D not resolved. The V and J ends lost 2 bases and 0 bases respectively, with 9 bases between them. Germline CDR1 reads MNHEY; CDR2 reads SMNVEV (reference sequence). The CDR3 covers 15 residues. The CDR3 is CASSLTWRSTDTQYF. The CDR3 DNA follows: TGTGCCAGCAGTTTAACCTGGAGAAGCACAGATACGCAGTATTTT.

This clone was counted between two and nine times. The V gene is TRBV15, the J gene TRBJ2-7; possibly TRBD2 for D (6 bases). The V gene lost 3 bases and the J gene lost 7 bases, with 16 bases spanning the gap. The germline CDR1 and CDR2 sequences are LNHNV and YYDKDF (reference sequence). The CDR3 has 14 residues. The CDR3 spells CATSSGGTLGEQYF. The DNA of the CDR3 is TGTGCCACCAGCAGCGGAGGGACGCTAGGTGAGCAGTACTTC. Based on the CDR3 plus reference TRBV15 and TRBJ2-7, the full variable domain is DAMVIQNPRYQVTQFGKPVTLSCSQTLNHNVMYWYQQKSSQAPKLLFHYYDKDFNNEADTPDNFQSRRPNTSFCFLDIRSPGLGDTAMYLCATSSGGTLGEQYFGPGTRLTVT.

This clone was seen a few times. The J gene is TRBJ2-5, the V gene TRBV19; D is uncertain. Germline V gives CDR1 LNHDA, CDR2 SQIVND (reference sequence). The CDR3 runs to 13 residues. V was cut by 3 bases and J by 1 base, with 6 bases left in between. CDR3 sequence: CASSMVAQETQYF. In DNA, the CDR3 is TGTGCCAGTAGTATGGTGGCCCAAGAGACCCAGTACTTC.

The chain is built from TRBV7-9 and TRBJ2-7, with a possible D match to TRBD2 (6 bases). V was cut by 1 base and J by 3 bases, with 13 bases left in between. The CDR3 runs 15 residues. Germline-derived CDR1 and CDR2 are SEHNR and FQNEAQ (reference sequence). In nucleotides, the CDR3 is TGTGCCAGCAGCTTAGTTGTGGAGGGCCACTACGAGCAGTACTTC. Translated, it gives CASSLVVEGHYEQYF.